These 18 T cell receptor beta chains share one sample of origin, sequenced in a study of T-cell reconstitution after alpha-beta-depleted transplantation in children. Unique molecular identifiers tagged the TCRbeta library. In TCRdb, the PCR reads were re-called with MiXCR into one record per CDR3 protein. In the table there are roughly 120,000 distinct CDR3 sequences, roughly 23% of which are singletons. Source: PBMCs, mostly from graft donor cells, taken 180 days after TCRalphabeta/CD19-depleted stem cell transplant. These receptors were taken from a male patient between 2 and 10 years old who had a stem cell transplant for chronic granulomatous disease, so the T cells may come from the graft donor.

Ten or more counts support this clonotype. V gene TRBV9 combines with J gene TRBJ2-7, with 8 nucleotides matching TRBD2. With V trimmed by 1 base and J by 4 bases, 7 bases remained unmatched. Germline-derived CDR1 and CDR2 are SGDLS and YYNGEE. This CDR3 has 15 amino acids. The CDR3 protein is CASSVLAGGVYEQYF. DNA of the CDR3: TGTGCCAGCAGCGTACTGGCGGGGGGCGTGTACGAGCAGTACTTC.

Sample share makes this clonotype medium-sized. This chain joins TRBV20-1 and TRBJ2-3; 8 bases align to TRBD2. With V trimmed by 4 bases and J by 0 bases, 6 bases remained unmatched. CDR3 length equals 15 residues. The germline gives CDR1 DFQATT, CDR2 SNEGSKA (reference sequence). This CDR3 reads CSAIWPSGSTDTQYF. The DNA for the CDR3 is TGCAGTGCTATTTGGCCTAGCGGGAGCACAGATACGCAGTATTTT.

This clonotype has a count of ten or more. The chain's CDR3 is CSAPRTRSEQFF. CDR3 sequence (DNA): TGCAGTGCTCCACGGACCAGAAGTGAGCAGTTCTTC. This chain uses TRBV20-1 with TRBJ2-1; the D is unclear. Germline loops: CDR1 DFQATT, CDR2 SNEGSKA (reference sequence). V dropped 5 bases and J dropped 9 bases, with 14 bases sitting between them. The CDR3 runs to 12 residues.

This clonotype was counted ten times or more. This chain links TRBV5-1 with TRBJ2-1; 13 nucleotides line up with TRBD2. The CDR3 length is 16 residues. The ends lost 4 bases at V and 8 bases at J; junction bases unmatched: 9. Germline CDR1 and CDR2: SGHRS and YFSETQ. The CDR3, as DNA: TGCGCCAGCAGCACCCGGACTAGCGGGAGTGTCGATGAGCAGTTCTTC. Its translation is CASSTRTSGSVDEQFF. Full variable domain (outside the CDR3, taken from reference TRBV5-1 and TRBJ2-1): KAGVTQTPRYLIKTRGQQVTLSCSPISGHRSVSWYQQTPGQGLQFLFEYFSETQRNKGNFPGRFSGRQFSNSRSEMNVSTLELGDSALYLCASSTRTSGSVDEQFFGPGTRLTVL.

This clonotype was counted between two and nine times. This rearrangement joins TRBV5-1 to TRBJ2-7; a possible D gene is TRBD2 (5 bases). The germline V and J ends were trimmed by 0 bases and 9 bases, with 16 bases remaining between them. CDR1 and CDR2 (germline): SGHRS, YFSETQ. This CDR3 region has 14 residues. The CDR3 spells CASSLEVVGRVQYF. CDR3 coding DNA: TGCGCCAGCAGCTTGGAGGTAGTGGGGAGAGTGCAGTACTTC.

This clonotype was detected only a few times. The chain is built from TRBV20-1 and TRBJ2-2; TRBD2 is a possible D gene (6 bases). The CDR3 has 15 amino acids. V lost 1 base and J 6 bases, leaving 15 bases between the germline ends. Germline CDR1 is DFQATT and CDR2 is SNEGSKA (reference sequence). The CDR3 region is CSARVSLASAGELFF. CDR3 in DNA: TGCAGTGCTAGAGTTTCACTAGCCTCAGCCGGGGAGCTGTTTTTT.

In its sample, this clonotype was seen many times. The gene calls are TRBV20-1 and TRBJ2-1; 11 bases fit TRBD2. The V segment lost 3 bases and the J segment 2 bases; nucleotides outside the gene matches: 3. Germline CDR1 reads DFQATT; CDR2 reads SNEGSKA (reference sequence). This CDR3 has 15 residues. The CDR3 protein is CSASRLAGTYNEQFF. The CDR3 DNA sequence: TGCAGTGCTAGTAGACTAGCGGGGACCTACAATGAGCAGTTCTTC.

The chain uses TRBV9 and TRBJ2-2; 8 nucleotides agree with TRBD2. The CDR3 sequence is 16 residues long. Germline assignment: CDR1 SGDLS and CDR2 YYNGEE. The trim removed 0 bases at V and 0 bases at J, leaving 1 base unmatched. CDR3 bases: TGTGCCAGCAGCGTAGCCGGGAGGGCGAACACCGGGGAGCTGTTTTTT. It is translated as CASSVAGRANTGELFF. Based on the CDR3 plus reference TRBV9 and TRBJ2-2, the full variable domain is DSGVTQTPKHLITATGQRVTLRCSPRSGDLSVYWYQQSLDQGLQFLIQYYNGEERAKGNILERFSAQQFPDLHSELNLSSLELGDSALYFCASSVAGRANTGELFFGEGSRLTVL.

The rearrangement joins TRBV5-1 to TRBJ2-7; D gene ambiguous. The V end lost 0 bases, the J end lost 3 bases, and 10 bases lay between the germline ends. This CDR3 contains 14 residues. The V gene's germline CDR1 is SGHRS and CDR2 YFSETQ. The CDR3 bases are TGCGCCAGCAGCTTGGATGCCAGCTTCTACGAGCAGTACTTC. Translation: CASSLDASFYEQYF. The full variable domain, in which reference TRBV5-1 and TRBJ2-7 provide the parts outside the CDR3, is KAGVTQTPRYLIKTRGQQVTLSCSPISGHRSVSWYQQTPGQGLQFLFEYFSETQRNKGNFPGRFSGRQFSNSRSEMNVSTLELGDSALYLCASSLDASFYEQYFGPGTRLTVT.

Many counts were recorded for this clonotype. The chain joins TRBV20-1 to TRBJ1-6; a possible D gene is TRBD1 (5 bases). V gave up 4 bases and J gave up 7 bases, with 11 bases separating them. The CDR3 loop spans 13 amino acids. Germline assignment: CDR1 DFQATT and CDR2 SNEGSKA (reference sequence). The CDR3 region has the DNA TGCAGTGCTAAGCCAGGGTTCAATTCACCCCTCCACTTT. It translates to CSAKPGFNSPLHF.

In this sample, this clonotype turned up a few times. The V call is TRBV12-3 or TRBV12-4, the J call TRBJ1-5, with 8 nucleotides matching TRBD1. The CDR3 covers 14 residues. Trimming took 3 bases from V and 7 from J; bases not matched to a gene: 5. CDR3 residues: CASSLTGVRQPQHF. CDR3 in DNA: TGTGCCAGCAGTTTGACAGGGGTGCGGCAGCCCCAGCATTTT.

The chain employs TRBV12-3 or TRBV12-4 and TRBJ2-5; TRBD1 is a possible D gene (6 bases). Trimming cost V 5 bases and J 5 bases, with 27 bases left between them. The CDR3 covers 18 residues. CDR3 sequence: CASSPSWGPWRGMETQYF. DNA for the CDR3: TGTGCCAGCAGTCCTTCGTGGGGGCCTTGGAGAGGTATGGAGACCCAGTACTTC.

This clonotype has a count of ten or more. V usage is TRBV20-1 and J usage is TRBJ2-3; D might be TRBD2 (6 bases). V was shortened by 2 bases and J by 11 bases, with 11 bases between the two germline ends. This CDR3 spans 11 amino acids. CDR1 and CDR2 (germline): DFQATT, SNEGSKA (reference sequence). CDR3 loop: CSARRDLEQYF. CDR3 DNA sequence: TGCAGTGCTAGAAGGGACTTGGAGCAGTATTTT.

This clonotype was seen a handful of times. The chain links TRBV4-2 to TRBJ2-7, with TRBD1 as a possible D gene (6 bases). Germline V gene data show CDR1 as LGHNA and CDR2 as YNFKEQ. CDR3 length: 19 residues. V gave up 4 bases and J gave up 0 bases, with 25 bases separating them. This CDR3 is CASSLHPIPGAGTSYEQYF. The CDR3 bases are TGTGCCAGCAGCCTCCATCCTATACCAGGGGCCGGGACCTCCTACGAGCAGTACTTC.

The V gene is TRBV5-1, the J gene TRBJ2-7, with D perhaps TRBD2 (5 bases). CDR3 length: 13 amino acids. The germline V and J ends were trimmed by 3 bases and 3 bases, with 10 bases remaining between them. Looked up from germline, CDR1 is SGHRS and CDR2 is YFSETQ. CDR3 in DNA: TGCGCCAGCAGCTCGCCCGGGAACTACGAGCAGTACTTC. Amino acid sequence: CASSSPGNYEQYF.

The chain couples TRBV20-1 to TRBJ2-1, with 7 positions matching TRBD2. Germline CDR1 reads DFQATT; CDR2 reads SNEGSKA (reference sequence). The CDR3 covers 15 residues. V was pared by 1 base and J by 7 bases, with 10 bases of the junction left unmatched. CDR3 sequence (DNA): TGCAGTGCTAGAGCGGGGGGACCCTTACCTAATGAGCAGTTCTTC. Translated, it gives CSARAGGPLPNEQFF.

This clonotype was observed many times. V is TRBV4-3 and J is TRBJ2-5; TRBD2 matches at 9 bases. The CDR3 spans 16 residues. The J segment lost 2 bases and the V segment lost 2 bases, leaving 6 bases of the junction unmatched. Germline V lookup: CDR1 LGHNA, CDR2 YSLEER. CDR3 region: CASSQQFGLAQETQYF. DNA for the CDR3: TGCGCCAGCAGCCAACAATTCGGACTAGCGCAAGAGACCCAGTACTTC.

Here the CDR3 DNA reads TGTGCCAGCAGTGTGGACAGCCACCCCACAGATACGCAGTATTTT. This translates into CASSVDSHPTDTQYF. The chain links TRBV12-3 or TRBV12-4 to TRBJ2-3; D may be TRBD1 (6 bases). The V end was cut by 5 bases, the J end by 2 bases, with 14 bases between. CDR3 size: 15 residues.